A single sample is the source of the 5 T cell receptor beta chains below, sequenced in a study of CD8 T cells in ankylosing spondylitis. Study observations and caveats: Seemingly distinctive of ankylosing spondylitis blood was a TCR beta motif formed by eight highly homologous variants.

TCRdb passed the 5' RACE reads through MiXCR, listing each CDR3 protein once. There are roughly 440,000 distinct CDR3 sequences in the sample; roughly a sixth occur only once, and under 1.2% lies in the top ten. Their cognate antigens are unknown. Sequenced input: blood, either unsorted or a sorted T cell fraction (not recorded which). The receptors were sampled from a male donor with ankylosing spondylitis.

V is TRBV5-1 and J is TRBJ2-4, with TRBD2 matching over 10 bases. The CDR3 contains 16 residues. Germline assignment: CDR1 SGHRS and CDR2 YFSETQ. After removal of 3 bases from V and 0 bases from J, the junction contained 3 bases not matched to a gene. This CDR3 is CASSSSGSLAKNIQYF. The DNA for the CDR3 is TGCGCCAGCAGCTCTAGCGGGAGTTTAGCCAAAAACATTCAGTACTTC. Complete variable domain (other parts from reference TRBV5-1 and TRBJ2-4): KAGVTQTPRYLIKTRGQQVTLSCSPISGHRSVSWYQQTPGQGLQFLFEYFSETQRNKGNFPGRFSGRQFSNSRSEMNVSTLELGDSALYLCASSSSGSLAKNIQYFGAGTRLSVL.

The table lists this clonotype with a few counts. The chain combines TRBV6-5 with TRBJ1-4; D may be TRBD1 (5 bases). V was shortened by 6 bases and J by 7 bases, with 18 bases between the two germline ends. CDR3 size: 15 residues. Germline V gene lookup returns CDR1 MNHEY and CDR2 SVGAGI. The DNA for the CDR3 is TGTGCCAGCAGCTACAGTAGTACAAGGGGTGAAAAACTGTTTTTT. Translated: CASSYSSTRGEKLFF.

CDR3 region: CASRRTGRGGNQPQHF. In DNA form, the CDR3 reads TGTGCCAGCAGGAGAACAGGTCGGGGTGGCAATCAGCCCCAGCATTTT. The chain joins TRBV12-3 or TRBV12-4 to TRBJ1-5; tentatively, D is TRBD1 (5 bases). Trimming cost V 6 bases and J 2 bases, with 17 bases left between them. The CDR3 loop spans 16 amino acids.

This clonotype appeared a few times. V gene TRBV12-3 or TRBV12-4 combines with J gene TRBJ2-2; TRBD2 matches at 7 bases. This CDR3 contains 16 residues. The V gene end was trimmed by 5 bases and the J gene end by 6 bases; junction bases not matched to a gene: 12. The CDR3 is CASSDWTSWTPGELFF. The CDR3 region has the DNA TGTGCCAGCAGTGACTGGACTAGTTGGACGCCCGGGGAGCTGTTTTTT.

The chain joins TRBV5-1 to TRBJ2-5; D perhaps matches TRBD1 (7 bases). The ends were cut back, 0 bases at V and 6 bases at J, with 15 bases in the middle. Germline CDR1 is SGHRS and CDR2 is YFSETQ. The CDR3 totals 15 residues. The CDR3 DNA follows: TGCGCCAGCAGCTTGGTTCAGCAGGGGGGTAAGACCCAGTACTTC. Its translation is CASSLVQQGGKTQYF.